The rows below give T cell receptor beta chains drawn from one sample of a study of CD8 T cell repertoires and HIV-1 epitope variants. Measured with immunoSEQ multiplex PCR; TCRdb has only the in-frame clones, and not every one. The table has around 5,300 clones, roughly two thirds seen once; the top ten hold roughly 40%. These TCRs are of unknown antigen specificity. Sequencing was carried out using cultured CD8+ T cells derived from PBMCs. The source is a male donor with HIV. The CDR3 runs from the conserved cysteine through the conserved F or W. A D gene is named only where the DNA matches it firmly. Not every row has a clone size; where given, it reads once, few, many or a size class.

j_gene | d_gene | v_gene | abundance | CDR3aa | CDR3nt
TRBJ2-5 | TRBD2 | TRBV6-1 | - | CASSGRTSGETQYF | TGTGCCAGCAGTGGAAGGACTAGCGGGGAGACCCAGTACTTC
TRBJ2-7 | TRBD1 | TRBV2 | few | CASSEAFGTGNEQYF | TGTGCCAGCAGTGAGGCGTTCGGGACAGGGAACGAGCAGTACTTC
TRBJ2-7 | TRBD1 | TRBV9 | - | CASSVSGQGTHEQYF | TGTGCCAGCAGCGTATCGGGACAGGGGACCCACGAGCAGTACTTC
TRBJ1-6 | TRBD1 | TRBV7-3 | - | CASSLTGQAYNSPLHF | TGTGCCAGCAGCTTGACGGGACAGGCCTATAATTCACCCCTCCACTTT
TRBJ2-7 | TRBD1 | TRBV7-2 | few | CASSLDSTGSYF | TGTGCCAGCAGCTTAGATTCGACAGGGTCGTACTTC
TRBJ1-2 | TRBD1 | TRBV4-3 | - | CASSQDLDRLYGYTF | TGCGCCAGCAGCCAAGATCTGGACAGGCTCTATGGCTACACCTTC
TRBJ1-1 | - | TRBV4-2 | - | CASSPPWGTTEAFF | TGTGCCAGCAGCCCCCCCTGGGGGACCACTGAAGCTTTCTTT
TRBJ2-5 | TRBD2 | TRBV28 | - | CASRSGGTEETQYF | TGTGCCAGCCGTAGCGGGGGAACGGAAGAGACCCAGTACTTC
TRBJ2-3 | - | TRBV7-2 | - | CASSDGVGGTDTQYF | TGTGCCAGCAGCGATGGGGTAGGGGGGACAGATACGCAGTATTTT
TRBJ1-6 | TRBD1 | TRBV4-1 | few | CASSQLGQGNSPLHF | TGCGCCAGCAGCCAACTAGGACAGGGGAATTCACCCCTCCACTTT
TRBJ2-1 | - | TRBV27 | few | CASSLMQIYNEQFF | TGTGCCAGCAGTTTAATGCAGATCTACAATGAGCAGTTCTTC
TRBJ1-1 | - | TRBV6-5 | - | CASSEPQGGTEAFF | TGTGCCAGCAGTGAACCCCAAGGGGGCACTGAAGCTTTCTTT
TRBJ2-7 | - | TRBV9 | - | CASSVVEGADEQYF | TGTGCCAGCAGCGTAGTGGAGGGAGCGGACGAGCAGTACTTC
TRBJ2-5 | - | TRBV30 | - | CAWSELAETQYF | TGTGCCTGGAGTGAACTAGCAGAGACCCAGTACTTC
TRBJ1-1 | TRBD1 | TRBV5-1 | - | CASSLIRQGGSTEAFF | TGCGCCAGCAGCTTAATCCGACAGGGGGGGAGCACTGAAGCTTTCTTT
TRBJ2-7 | TRBD1 | TRBV28 | few | CASSFVTGSYEQYF | TGTGCCAGCAGTTTTGTGACAGGGTCCTACGAGCAGTACTTC
TRBJ2-3 | TRBD2 | TRBV7-3 | - | CASGAGGNTDTQYF | TGTGCCAGCGGAGCGGGGGGGAACACAGATACGCAGTATTTT
TRBJ2-1 | TRBD1 | TRBV7-2 | once | CASSPGNRGEQFF | TGTGCCAGCAGCCCCGGAAACAGGGGTGAGCAGTTCTTC
TRBJ2-1 | - | TRBV28 | - | CASSLSPDNDEQFF | TGTGCCAGCAGTTTGAGCCCCGATAACGATGAGCAGTTCTTC
TRBJ1-3 | - | TRBV29-1 | - | CSVVSGTSGNTIYF | TGCAGCGTAGTATCCGGGACATCTGGAAACACCATATATTTT
TRBJ2-7 | TRBD1 | TRBV9 | - | CASSVGDSYEQYF | TGTGCCAGCAGCGTAGGGGACAGTTACGAGCAGTACTTC
TRBJ2-1 | - | TRBV18 | - | CASSPSDSYNEQFF | TGTGCCAGCTCACCTAGCGACTCCTACAATGAGCAGTTCTTC
TRBJ1-4 | TRBD1 | TRBV5-1 | - | CASSSPGTGGKKLFF | TGCGCCAGCAGCTCTCCGGGGACAGGGGGAAAAAAACTGTTTTTT
TRBJ1-3 | - | TRBV5-6 | - | CASSLGAGATGNTIYF | TGTGCCAGCAGCTTGGGAGCCGGGGCAACTGGAAACACCATATATTTT
TRBJ2-3 | - | TRBV28 | - | CASTLKRQPSTDTQYF | TGTGCCAGCACCTTAAAACGGCAGCCGAGCACAGATACGCAGTATTTT
TRBJ1-1 | - | TRBV2 | once | CASSENQENTEAFF | TGTGCCAGCAGCGAGAATCAAGAGAACACTGAAGCTTTCTTT
TRBJ2-3 | - | TRBV14 | - | CASSQDPGGGDTQYF | TGTGCCAGCAGCCAAGACCCGGGGGGCGGAGATACGCAGTATTTT
TRBJ2-3 | - | TRBV6-4 | - | CASSKGGTADTQYF | TGTGCCAGCAGTAAGGGCGGTACCGCAGATACGCAGTATTTT
TRBJ1-2 | - | TRBV7-9 | - | CASSHAGVVGQDGYTF | TGTGCCAGCAGCCACGCCGGAGTGGTTGGGCAAGATGGCTACACCTTC
TRBJ2-3 | TRBD2 | TRBV11-2 | - | CASSLGKSGRWADTQYF | TGTGCCAGCAGCTTAGGAAAGAGCGGGAGGTGGGCAGATACGCAGTATTTT
TRBJ1-2 | - | TRBV4-3 | - | CASSLSPPDLNYGYTF | TGCGCCAGCAGTCTCTCGCCCCCGGACTTAAACTATGGCTACACCTTC
TRBJ1-1 | TRBD1 | TRBV19 | - | CASSIGDTGVYGTEAFF | TGTGCCAGTAGTATAGGGGATACAGGGGTTTACGGCACTGAAGCTTTCTTT